The 18 T cell receptor beta chains below were found in one sample sequenced in a study of cytomegalovirus exposure and HLA in healthy donors. Clones were read by immunoSEQ multiplex PCR, and TCRdb kept only the in-frame ones, dropping some. The sample holds 250,000 to 400,000 clones, approximately 91% seen once. Specimen: PBMCs. These receptors all stem from a man aged 25 to 40 in good health and CMV-seronegative.

The genes are TRBV2 and TRBJ2-7; D is uncertain. In germline, CDR1 is SNHLY, CDR2 FYNNEI. This CDR3 spans 13 amino acids. With 4 bases removed from V and 2 bases from J, the gap between germline ends came to 9 bases. As DNA, the CDR3 is TGTGCCAGCAGTGTAGAGGTAACCTACGAGCAGTACTTC. Protein sequence: CASSVEVTYEQYF. Using reference TRBV2 and TRBJ2-7 for the parts outside the CDR3, the full variable domain is EPEVTQTPSHQVTQMGQEVILRCVPISNHLYFYWYRQILGQKVEFLVSFYNNEISEKSEIFDDQFSVERPDGSNFTLKIRSTKLEDSAMYFCASSVEVTYEQYFGPGTRLTVT.

This chain connects TRBV5-6 to TRBJ2-3; D might be TRBD2 (7 bases). The CDR3 covers 16 residues. V was trimmed by 3 bases and J by 1 base, leaving 15 bases between them. Germline V gives CDR1 SGHDT, CDR2 YYEEEE. In DNA form, the CDR3 reads TGTGCCAGCAGCTCCCCGGGGGGCGGGGGCACAGATACGCAGTATTTT. It encodes CASSSPGGGGTDTQYF.

The chain combines TRBV29-1 with TRBJ2-2; 8 nucleotides line up with TRBD2. The CDR3 contains 15 residues. The junction had 9 bases not matched to a gene; V was cut back by 4 bases and J by 5 bases. Germline V gene lookup returns CDR1 SQVTM and CDR2 ANQGSEA. This chain's CDR3 is CSVVSLAGGTGELFF. DNA for the CDR3: TGCAGCGTTGTTTCCTTGGCGGGGGGAACCGGGGAGCTGTTTTTT.

This clone has only one observation. The chain is built from TRBV27 and TRBJ2-2; D perhaps matches TRBD1 (6 bases). This CDR3 has 17 amino acids. The germline V gene encodes CDR1 MNHEY and CDR2 SMNVEV (reference sequence). Trimming pared 6 bases from V and 5 bases from J, leaving 22 bases between. The CDR3 region has the DNA TGTGCCAGCAGCCAACGGAACCTTGGACAGCCTACCGGGGAGCTGTTTTTT. This translates into CASSQRNLGQPTGELFF.

V and J are TRBV4-2 and TRBJ1-5; TRBD1 might be the D (5 bases). Trimming removed 1 base at V and 0 bases at J, with 13 bases between. Germline V gives CDR1 LGHNA, CDR2 YNFKEQ. CDR3 size: 17 residues. CDR3 bases: TGTGCCAGCAGCCAAGGGTCGGGGGGTAATAGCAATCAGCCCCAGCATTTT. Protein product: CASSQGSGGNSNQPQHF.

The chain recombines TRBV21-1 with TRBJ2-7; no DNA check was done on the table's D call, TRBD1. TRBV21-1 is flagged as a pseudogene. This CDR3 spans 16 amino acids. CDR3 protein: CASSKVGRQEPYEQYF. Here the CDR3 DNA reads TGTGCCAGCAGCAAAGTGGGGAGACAGGAACCCTACGAGCAGTACTTC.

This clone has just a few counts. The V gene is TRBV19, the J gene TRBJ1-5; 8 nucleotides align to TRBD1. V shed 3 bases and J 4 bases; nucleotides not matched to a gene: 5. Germline CDR1 and CDR2: LNHDA and SQIVND (reference sequence). The CDR3 is 15 amino acids. This chain's CDR3 is CASSIGTGGNQPQHF. The CDR3 coding sequence is TGTGCCAGTAGTATTGGGACAGGAGGAAATCAGCCCCAGCATTTT.

V gene TRBV5-5 combines with J gene TRBJ1-1; D is unclear. Germline CDR1 reads SGHKS; CDR2 reads YYEKEE (reference sequence). The CDR3 loop spans 15 amino acids. V lost 3 bases and J lost 4, with 16 bases in between. The CDR3 DNA reads as TGTGCCAGCAGCTCCATGATGATGGGGAGCACTGAAGCTTTCTTT. It specifies CASSSMMMGSTEAFF.

The genes are TRBV15 and TRBJ2-7, with D perhaps matching TRBD2 (6 bases). The CDR3 runs to 13 residues. Deletions cut 8 bases from V and 5 bases from J, with 16 bases between. Germline CDR1 LNHNV, CDR2 YYDKDF (reference sequence). In nucleotides, the CDR3 is TGTGCCACCGGCATGGGGGGATTAAACGAGCAGTACTTC. Its protein is CATGMGGLNEQYF.

The rearrangement links TRBV13 to TRBJ1-2; perhaps TRBD1 as D (5 bases). CDR1 is PRHDT and CDR2 is FYEKMQ in the germline V gene (reference sequence). Trimming removed 2 bases at V and 5 bases at J, with 15 bases between. This CDR3 region has 15 residues. The CDR3 nucleotides are TGTGCCAGCAGCTTAAGGGGCTCGCAGCAGTATGGCTACACCTTC. Amino acids: CASSLRGSQQYGYTF.

V gene TRBV30 combines with J gene TRBJ1-2, with D tentatively TRBD1 (5 bases). CDR1 and CDR2 from the germline V gene are GTSNPN and SVGIG (reference sequence). V lost 2 bases, J lost 8 bases, and 24 bases lay in between. The CDR3 sequence is 16 residues long. DNA for the CDR3: TGTGCCTGGAGTACACCATCCATCCAGGGAGGGCGCGGCTACACCTTC. Its protein is CAWSTPSIQGGRGYTF.

The chain recombines TRBV5-1 with TRBJ1-6, with D perhaps matching TRBD1 (5 bases). V shed 4 bases and J shed 7 bases, with 30 bases lying between them. Germline values: CDR1 SGHRS, CDR2 YFSETQ. The CDR3 runs to 20 residues. The DNA of the CDR3 is TGCGCCAGCAGCCAGAGCCCGTCGGGGGGGAGCGGAGGGTGGAATTCACCCCTCCACTTT. Amino acids: CASSQSPSGGSGGWNSPLHF.

The J gene is TRBJ1-1, the V gene TRBV29-1; D not certain. This CDR3 comprises 12 residues. Between the trimmed V and J ends, which lost 4 bases and 1 base, there was a span of 7 bases. CDR1 is SQVTM and CDR2 is ANQGSEA in the germline V gene. The CDR3, as DNA: TGCAGCGTTGTGGAGGCGAACACTGAAGCTTTCTTT. The encoded protein is CSVVEANTEAFF.

The V call is TRBV29-1, the J call TRBJ2-3, with D perhaps TRBD2 (7 bases). This CDR3 comprises 16 residues. V lost 5 bases and J 8 bases, leaving 26 bases between the germline ends. The V gene's germline CDR1 is SQVTM and CDR2 ANQGSEA. CDR3 amino acids: CSVLRWGGPWEGTQYF. Written as DNA, the CDR3 is TGCAGCGTTCTTAGGTGGGGGGGGCCTTGGGAAGGTACGCAGTATTTT.

The genes are TRBV5-4 and TRBJ1-1; D is uncertain. Trimming took 10 bases from V and 0 from J, leaving 10 bases between them. Germline V gene data show CDR1 as SGHNT and CDR2 as YYREEE (reference sequence). This CDR3 has 12 amino acids. CDR3 DNA sequence: TGTGCCGCGGGAGTTTTGAACACTGAAGCTTTCTTT. It translates to CAAGVLNTEAFF. The full variable domain, in which reference TRBV5-4 and TRBJ1-1 provide the parts outside the CDR3, is ETGVTQSPTHLIKTRGQQVTLRCSSQSGHNTVSWYQQALGQGPQFIFQYYREEENGRGNFPPRFSGLQFPNYSSELNVNALELDDSALYLCAAGVLNTEAFFGQGTRLTVV.

Comments on this clone: Other DNA sequences in the same sample also yield this CDR3. The chain uses TRBV7-2 and TRBJ2-3, with TRBD2 matching 7 bases. The germline V gene has CDR1 SGHTA and CDR2 FQGNSA. V gave up 1 base and J gave up 0 bases; unmatched junction bases: 4. The CDR3 runs to 16 residues. The CDR3 DNA is TGTGCCAGCAGCTTAGTTCCCGGGGGGAGCACAGATACGCAGTATTTT. Translating it yields CASSLVPGGSTDTQYF.

The chain combines TRBV5-1 with TRBJ1-6; TRBD1 might be the D (5 bases). The CDR3 has 14 residues. The V and J ends lost 0 bases and 11 bases respectively, with 12 bases between them. Germline CDR1 reads SGHRS; CDR2 reads YFSETQ. CDR3 sequence reads: CASSLGVGGTPLHF. Here the CDR3 DNA reads TGCGCCAGCAGCTTGGGAGTGGGGGGAACACCCCTCCACTTT.

This clone is a singleton in its sample. The rearrangement links TRBV7-9 to TRBJ2-7; 8 nucleotides line up with TRBD1. The ends lost 5 bases at V and 1 base at J; junction bases unmatched: 16. This CDR3 region has 18 residues. In germline, CDR1 is SEHNR, CDR2 FQNEAQ (reference sequence). The CDR3 sequence: CASSPVTGEVVWSYEQYF. Here the CDR3 DNA reads TGTGCCAGCAGCCCAGTGACAGGGGAGGTGGTTTGGTCCTACGAGCAGTACTTC.